This TCR beta chain came from a study of CD8+ T cells in alopecia areata. For this clone: Sequence at one end of the junction differs from germline and may be a read error.

This CDR3 is built from 17 residues. Germline V CDR1 and CDR2: LNHDA, SQIVND (reference sequence). Extracted from the samples, RNA was reverse transcribed into cDNA to serve as the sequencing template. Sequencing was performed with immunoSEQ multiplex PCR; in TCRdb, only in-frame clones are kept and a portion is missing. The sample carries some 120,000 clones, around 53% recorded once. Stated treatment: oral pan-JAK inhibitor, 5-10 mg twice daily. V is TRBV19 and J is TRBJ1-1; D remains unclear. Source: CD8+ T cells sorted from blood, taken at week 24, from a patient treated with tofacitinib. This TCR was sampled from a human donor with alopecia areata. The CDR3 nucleotides read TGTGCCAGTAGGATAGTCGGAGGATACGATCTGAACACTGAAGCTTTCTTT. Its protein is CASRIVGGYDLNTEAFF. The variable domain in full, with the rest retrieved from reference TRBV19 and TRBJ1-1, is DGGITQSPKYLFRKEGQNVTLSCEQNLNHDAMYWYRQDPGQGLRLIYYSQIVNDFQKGDIAEGYSVSREKKESFPLTVTSAQKNPTAFYLCASRIVGGYDLNTEAFFGQGTRLTVV.